This record looks at one T cell receptor (beta chain) sequence and its context. The method was immunoSEQ multiplex PCR; TCRdb's version includes in-frame clones alone and lacks a portion of them. Here the sample spans about 26,000 clones, 80% to 90% being singletons. This entry comes from a study of blood T cell repertoires in COVID-19. Trimming cost V 3 bases and J 7 bases, with 12 bases left between them. Per the germline V gene, CDR1 is MDHEN and CDR2 is SYDVKM. This CDR3 is 13 amino acids long. The sequence derives from a human donor in a cohort sampled during active COVID-19. The sample consisted of peripheral blood. The rearrangement uses TRBV28 and TRBJ1-2; D ambiguous. CDR3 protein: CASSLEWIRGYTF. The CDR3 coding sequence is TGTGCCAGCAGTTTGGAGTGGATTCGTGGCTACACCTTC.